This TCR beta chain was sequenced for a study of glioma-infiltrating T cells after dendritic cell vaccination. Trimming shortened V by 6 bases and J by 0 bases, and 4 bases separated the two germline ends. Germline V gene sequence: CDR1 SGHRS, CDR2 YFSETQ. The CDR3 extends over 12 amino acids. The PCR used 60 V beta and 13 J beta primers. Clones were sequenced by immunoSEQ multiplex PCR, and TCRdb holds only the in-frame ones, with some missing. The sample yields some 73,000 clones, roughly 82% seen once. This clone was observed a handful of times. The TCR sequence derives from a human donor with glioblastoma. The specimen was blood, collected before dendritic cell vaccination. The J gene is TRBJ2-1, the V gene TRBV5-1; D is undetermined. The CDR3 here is CASTSSYNEQFF. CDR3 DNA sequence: TGCGCCAGCACCTCCTCCTACAATGAGCAGTTCTTC. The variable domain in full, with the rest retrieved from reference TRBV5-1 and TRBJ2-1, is KAGVTQTPRYLIKTRGQQVTLSCSPISGHRSVSWYQQTPGQGLQFLFEYFSETQRNKGNFPGRFSGRQFSNSRSEMNVSTLELGDSALYLCASTSSYNEQFFGPGTRLTVL.